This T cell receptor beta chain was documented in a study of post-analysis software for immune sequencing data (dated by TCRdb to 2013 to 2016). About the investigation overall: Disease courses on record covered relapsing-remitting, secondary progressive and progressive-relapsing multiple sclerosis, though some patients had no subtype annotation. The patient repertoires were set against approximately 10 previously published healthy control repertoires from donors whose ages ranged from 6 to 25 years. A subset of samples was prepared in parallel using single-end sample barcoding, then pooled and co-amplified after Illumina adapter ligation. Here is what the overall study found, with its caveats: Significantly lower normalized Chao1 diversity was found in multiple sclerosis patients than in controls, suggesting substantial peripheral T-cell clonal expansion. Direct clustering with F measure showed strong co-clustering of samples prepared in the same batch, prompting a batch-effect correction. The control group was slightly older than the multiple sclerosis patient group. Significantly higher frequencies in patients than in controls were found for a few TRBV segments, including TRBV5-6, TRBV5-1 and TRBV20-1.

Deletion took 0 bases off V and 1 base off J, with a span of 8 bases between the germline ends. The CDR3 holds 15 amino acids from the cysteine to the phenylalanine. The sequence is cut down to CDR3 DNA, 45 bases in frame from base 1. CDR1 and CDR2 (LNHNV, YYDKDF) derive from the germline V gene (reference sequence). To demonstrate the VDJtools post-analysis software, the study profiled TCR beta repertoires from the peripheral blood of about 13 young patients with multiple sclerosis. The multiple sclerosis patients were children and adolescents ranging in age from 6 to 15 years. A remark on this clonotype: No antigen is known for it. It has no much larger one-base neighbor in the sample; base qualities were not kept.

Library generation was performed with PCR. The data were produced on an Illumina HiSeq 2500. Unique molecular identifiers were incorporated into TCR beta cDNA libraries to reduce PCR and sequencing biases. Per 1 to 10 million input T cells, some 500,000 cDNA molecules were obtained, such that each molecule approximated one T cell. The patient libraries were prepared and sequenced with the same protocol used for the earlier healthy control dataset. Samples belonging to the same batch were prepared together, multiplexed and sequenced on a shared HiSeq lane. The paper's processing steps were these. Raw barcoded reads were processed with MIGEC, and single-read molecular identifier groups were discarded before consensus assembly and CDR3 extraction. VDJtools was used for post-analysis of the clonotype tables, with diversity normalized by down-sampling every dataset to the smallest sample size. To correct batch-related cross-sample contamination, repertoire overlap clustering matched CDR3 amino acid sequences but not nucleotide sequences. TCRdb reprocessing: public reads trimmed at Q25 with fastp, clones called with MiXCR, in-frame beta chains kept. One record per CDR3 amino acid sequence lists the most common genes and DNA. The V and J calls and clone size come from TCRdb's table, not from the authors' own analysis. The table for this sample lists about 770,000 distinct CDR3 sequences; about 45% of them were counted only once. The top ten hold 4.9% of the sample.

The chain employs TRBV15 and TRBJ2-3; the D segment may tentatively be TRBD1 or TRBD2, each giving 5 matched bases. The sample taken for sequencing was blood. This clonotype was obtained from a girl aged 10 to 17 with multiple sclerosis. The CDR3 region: CATSREGPGTDTQYF. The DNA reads TGTGCCACCAGCAGAGAGGGACCCGGCACAGATACGCAGTATTTT.